Reported below is one T cell receptor (beta chain). Its antigen is unidentified. This sample was included in a study of T cell repertoires in cytomegalovirus infection. General study results and limits: Dominating the ex vivo response were TCR beta clonotypes that were CMV-specific and HLA-C-restricted.

Via MiXCR, TCRdb re-called the reads, giving one row per CDR3 protein. The sample has 350,000 to 550,000 distinct CDR3 sequences, approximately 31% seen once; the top ten hold roughly 13%. From germline, CDR1 is MDHEN and CDR2 SYDVKM. The CDR3 is 15 residues long. Trimming removed 6 bases from V and 7 bases from J, with 16 bases in between. The rearrangement uses TRBV28 and TRBJ1-6; possibly TRBD1 for D (6 bases). The sequenced material came from PBMCs. The clonotype originates from a human donor in good health (CMV status not recorded). Some clones in this sample may be carry-over from other donors' samples. CDR3 loop: CASRGQGTGNSPLHF. For the CDR3, the DNA is TGTGCCAGCAGGGGGCAGGGGACGGGGAATTCACCCCTCCACTTT.